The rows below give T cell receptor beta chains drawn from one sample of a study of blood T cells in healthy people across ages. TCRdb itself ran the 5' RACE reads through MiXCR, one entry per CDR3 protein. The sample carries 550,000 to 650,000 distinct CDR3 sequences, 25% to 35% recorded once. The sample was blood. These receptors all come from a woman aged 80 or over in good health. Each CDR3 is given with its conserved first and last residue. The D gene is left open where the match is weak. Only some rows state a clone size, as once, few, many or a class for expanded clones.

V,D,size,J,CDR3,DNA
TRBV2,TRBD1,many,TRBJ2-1,CASSRDRGSANEQFF,TGTGCCAGCAGCCGGGACAGGGGGTCGGCCAATGAGCAGTTCTTC
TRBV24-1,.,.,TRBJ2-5,CATSVGGAQETQYF,TGTGCCACCAGCGTTGGGGGGGCCCAAGAGACCCAGTACTTC
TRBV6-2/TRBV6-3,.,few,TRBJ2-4,CASSPGPYSSSIQYF,TGTGCCAGCAGTCCCGGACCGTATAGCTCAAGTATTCAGTACTTC
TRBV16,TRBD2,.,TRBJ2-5,CASSQPGGPKETQYF,TGTGCCAGCAGCCAGCCGGGAGGGCCGAAAGAGACCCAGTACTTC
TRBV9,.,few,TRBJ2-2,CASNILGTGELFF,TGTGCCAGCAACATCCTCGGCACCGGGGAGCTGTTTTTT
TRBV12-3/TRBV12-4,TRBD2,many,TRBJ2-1,CASSSDGLAVYNEQFF,TGTGCCAGCAGTTCCGACGGACTAGCGGTTTACAATGAGCAGTTCTTC
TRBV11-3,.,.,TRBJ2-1,CANSLDGAGSYNEQFF,TGTGCCAACAGCTTAGACGGCGCGGGGTCCTACAATGAGCAGTTCTTC
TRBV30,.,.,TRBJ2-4,CAWERAKNIQYF,TGTGCCTGGGAGCGGGCCAAAAACATTCAGTACTTC
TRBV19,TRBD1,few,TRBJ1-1,CASSRQGLMNTEAFF,TGTGCCAGTAGCCGACAGGGATTGATGAACACTGAAGCTTTCTTT
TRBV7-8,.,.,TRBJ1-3,CASSPIDLISGNTIYF,TGTGCCAGCAGCCCGATAGACCTAATCTCTGGAAACACCATATATTTT
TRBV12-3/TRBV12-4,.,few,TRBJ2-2,CASTVQAGTGELFF,TGTGCCAGCACCGTACAGGCGGGGACCGGGGAGCTGTTTTTT
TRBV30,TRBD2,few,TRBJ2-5,CAWRLAGGRETQYF,TGTGCCTGGAGACTAGCGGGGGGGCGAGAGACCCAGTACTTC
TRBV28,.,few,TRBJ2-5,CASETNQETQYF,TGTGCCAGCGAGACGAACCAAGAGACCCAGTACTTC
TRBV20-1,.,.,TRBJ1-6,CSAREVRGVSYNSPLHF,TGCAGTGCTAGAGAGGTCAGGGGCGTCTCCTATAATTCACCCCTCCACTTT
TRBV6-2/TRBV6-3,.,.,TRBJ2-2,CASSSPGTPKKNTGELFF,TGTGCCAGCAGTTCCCCCGGGACCCCTAAAAAAAACACCGGGGAGCTGTTTTTT
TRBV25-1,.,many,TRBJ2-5,CASSDEGKVLETQYF,TGTGCCAGCAGTGACGAGGGGAAAGTATTGGAGACCCAGTACTTC
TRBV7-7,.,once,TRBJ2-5,CASSLSTYQETQYF,TGTGCCAGCAGCTTATCTACGTACCAAGAGACCCAGTACTTC
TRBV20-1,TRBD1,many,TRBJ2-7,CSAGRDRGTHEQYF,TGCAGTGCTGGACGGGACAGGGGTACACACGAGCAGTACTTC
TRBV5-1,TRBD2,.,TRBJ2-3,CASSITGLAGADTQYF,TGCGCCAGCAGCATAACCGGACTAGCGGGGGCAGATACGCAGTATTTT
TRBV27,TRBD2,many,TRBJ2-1,CASSLRTSGGGEQFF,TGTGCCAGCAGTTTAAGAACTAGCGGGGGTGGGGAGCAGTTCTTC
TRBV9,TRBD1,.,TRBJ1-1,CASSAGQGFRNTEAFF,TGTGCCAGCAGCGCCGGACAGGGGTTTAGGAACACTGAAGCTTTCTTT
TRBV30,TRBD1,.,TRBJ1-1,CAWNRDRTTEAFF,TGTGCCTGGAACCGGGACAGGACGACTGAAGCTTTCTTT
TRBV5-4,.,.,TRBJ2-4,CASSPELGKNIQYF,TGTGCCAGCAGCCCTGAGTTGGGCAAAAACATTCAGTACTTC
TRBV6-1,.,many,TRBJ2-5,CASTRRETQYF,TGTGCCAGCACGAGACGAGAGACCCAGTACTTC
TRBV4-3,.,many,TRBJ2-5,CASSQEGRFGETQYF,TGCGCCAGCAGCCAAGAGGGTCGATTTGGGGAGACCCAGTACTTC
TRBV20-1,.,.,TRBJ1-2,CSAGTSGLVGYTF,TGCAGTGCTGGGACCTCGGGACTGGTTGGCTACACCTTC
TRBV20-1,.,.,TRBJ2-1,CSARERDMTNEQFF,TGCAGTGCTAGGGAAAGGGATATGACAAATGAGCAGTTCTTC
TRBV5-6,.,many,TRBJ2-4,CASGLGRKNIQYF,TGTGCCAGCGGGCTCGGGAGAAAAAACATTCAGTACTTC
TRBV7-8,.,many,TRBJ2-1,CASSSKPGGLSIEQFF,TGTGCCAGCAGCTCGAAGCCCGGGGGCCTTTCCATTGAGCAGTTCTTC
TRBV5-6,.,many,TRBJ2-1,CASRSHGGDPYNEQFF,TGTGCCAGCCGCTCCCACGGGGGAGATCCCTACAATGAGCAGTTCTTC
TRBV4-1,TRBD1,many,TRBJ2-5,CASSQAPGTGGQETQYF,TGCGCCAGCAGCCAAGCCCCCGGGACAGGGGGCCAGGAGACCCAGTACTTC
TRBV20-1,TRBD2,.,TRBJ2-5,CSARDPASGGVQETQYF,TGCAGTGCTAGAGATCCGGCCAGCGGGGGAGTCCAAGAGACCCAGTACTTC
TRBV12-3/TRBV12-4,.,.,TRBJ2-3,CASMLSVRADTQYF,TGTGCCAGCATGTTGAGCGTGAGGGCAGATACGCAGTATTTT
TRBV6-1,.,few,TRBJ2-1,CASSAPGGFYNEQFF,TGTGCCAGCAGTGCACCAGGGGGGTTTTACAATGAGCAGTTCTTC
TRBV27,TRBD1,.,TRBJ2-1,CASSYRQGLDEQFF,TGTGCCAGCAGTTATAGACAGGGTTTGGATGAGCAGTTCTTC
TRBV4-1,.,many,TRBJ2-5,CASSQVEAGGTQYF,TGCGCCAGCAGCCAAGTGGAAGCCGGGGGGACCCAGTACTTC
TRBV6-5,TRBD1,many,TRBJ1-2,CASSPGTGEVHGYTF,TGTGCCAGCAGCCCCGGGACAGGGGAAGTCCATGGCTACACCTTC
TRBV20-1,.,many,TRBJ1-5,CSARSQLNQPQHF,TGCAGTGCTAGGAGCCAGCTCAATCAGCCCCAGCATTTT
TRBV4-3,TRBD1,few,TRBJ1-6,CASSPTTGQGRSTLHF,TGCGCCAGCAGCCCGACAACCGGACAGGGACGGAGCACCCTCCACTTT
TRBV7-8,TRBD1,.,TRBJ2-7,CASSSSRGPEQYF,TGTGCCAGCAGCTCCTCCAGGGGGCCGGAGCAGTACTTC
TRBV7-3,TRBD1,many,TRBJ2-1,CASSSSPGGHEQFF,TGTGCCAGCAGCTCCTCTCCAGGGGGCCATGAGCAGTTCTTC